This TCR beta chain was found in a study of control samples from healthy donors and cancer patients. Germline CDR1 and CDR2: MNHEY and SMNVEV (reference sequence). This CDR3 comprises 13 residues. Trimming removed 0 bases from V and 5 bases from J, with 4 bases in between. Libraries were prepared by immunoSEQ multiplex PCR; TCRdb keeps only in-frame clonotypes and omits some of them. The sample carries 150,000 to 200,000 clones, about 91% recorded once. J is TRBJ2-2 and V is TRBV27; D is unresolved. Sequencing was done on a sample of blood. The receptor was derived from a woman in her twenties or thirties in good health. The CDR3 DNA reads TGTGCCAGCAGTTTATCCTGGACCGGGGAGCTGTTTTTT. It specifies CASSLSWTGELFF.